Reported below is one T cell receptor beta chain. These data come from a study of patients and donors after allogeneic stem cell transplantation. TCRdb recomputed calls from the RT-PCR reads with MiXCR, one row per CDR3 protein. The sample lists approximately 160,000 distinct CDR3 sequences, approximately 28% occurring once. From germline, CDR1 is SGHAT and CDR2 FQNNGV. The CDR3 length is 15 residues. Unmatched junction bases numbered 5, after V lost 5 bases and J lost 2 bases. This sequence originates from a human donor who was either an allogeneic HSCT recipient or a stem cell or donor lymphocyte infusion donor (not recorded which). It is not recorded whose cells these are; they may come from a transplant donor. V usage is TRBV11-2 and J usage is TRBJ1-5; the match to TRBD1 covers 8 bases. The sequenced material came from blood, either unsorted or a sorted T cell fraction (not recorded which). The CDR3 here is CASSLRGQGNQPQHF. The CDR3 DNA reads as TGTGCCAGCAGCCTCCGGGGACAGGGCAATCAGCCCCAGCATTTT. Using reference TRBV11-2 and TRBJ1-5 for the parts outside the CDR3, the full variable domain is EAGVAQSPRYKIIEKRQSVAFWCNPISGHATLYWYQQILGQGPKLLIQFQNNGVVDDSQLPKDRFSAERLKGVDSTLKIQPAKLEDSAVYLCASSLRGQGNQPQHFGDGTRLSIL.